One sample yielded the 26 T cell receptor beta chains listed below, sequenced in a study of beta chain features in type 1 diabetes. All of the isolated RNA was reverse transcribed, so expressed TCRB transcripts were sequenced. Method: immunoSEQ multiplex PCR; TCRdb's copy keeps in-frame clones and lacks some. The sample includes hundreds of thousands of clones, around 15% of them seen just once. Sequencing used naive CD4+ T cells from blood. All receptors derive from a man younger than 35 in good health.

This clone has just one count. The genes are TRBV4-3 and TRBJ2-2; TRBD1 agrees at 7 bases. CDR1 is LGHNA and CDR2 is YSLEER in the germline V gene. This CDR3 region has 17 residues. Trimming removed 2 bases from V and 7 bases from J; junction bases left unmatched: 13. CDR3 protein: CASSQLLTGQEGGELFF. The CDR3 DNA is TGCGCCAGCAGCCAACTCCTGACAGGGCAAGAGGGCGGGGAGCTGTTTTTT.

The chain joins TRBV5-4 to TRBJ2-5, with D maybe TRBD2 (8 bases). CDR3 length equals 17 residues. Per germline, CDR1 SGHNT and CDR2 YYREEE (reference sequence). Deletions cut 4 bases from V and 3 bases from J, with 22 bases between. CDR3 region: CASSPPRGGQQEETQYF. The CDR3 DNA follows: TGTGCCAGCAGCCCTCCCCGGGGGGGACAGCAAGAAGAGACCCAGTACTTC. The full variable domain, with the rest looked up from reference TRBV5-4 and TRBJ2-5, is ETGVTQSPTHLIKTRGQQVTLRCSSQSGHNTVSWYQQALGQGPQFIFQYYREEENGRGNFPPRFSGLQFPNYSSELNVNALELDDSALYLCASSPPRGGQQEETQYFGPGTRLLVL.

The table lists this clone with a few counts. The gene calls are TRBV9 and TRBJ2-7; 10 positions match TRBD1. Germline lookup yields CDR1 SGDLS and CDR2 YYNGEE. The V gene end was trimmed by 4 bases and the J gene end by 5 bases; junction bases not matched to a gene: 6. The CDR3 totals 14 residues. CDR3 sequence (DNA): TGTGCCAGCAGCAAAGACAGGGGGCTGGACGAGCAGTACTTC. Translating gives CASSKDRGLDEQYF. The full variable domain, rest sourced from reference TRBV9 and TRBJ2-7, is DSGVTQTPKHLITATGQRVTLRCSPRSGDLSVYWYQQSLDQGLQFLIQYYNGEERAKGNILERFSAQQFPDLHSELNLSSLELGDSALYFCASSKDRGLDEQYFGPGTRLTVT.

V usage is TRBV6-5 and J usage is TRBJ2-1; weak D call: TRBD1 (5 bases). The CDR3 runs to 16 residues. V lost 2 bases and J 0 bases, leaving 11 bases between the germline ends. The V gene's germline CDR1 is MNHEY and CDR2 SVGAGI. This CDR3 reads CASSYRGKSSYNEQFF. CDR3 DNA sequence: TGTGCCAGCAGTTACAGGGGTAAGAGCTCCTACAATGAGCAGTTCTTC.

This sequence joins TRBV27 and TRBJ1-5; no reliable D call. Germline V CDR1 and CDR2: MNHEY, SMNVEV (reference sequence). Trimming removed 4 bases from V and 9 bases from J, with 16 bases in between. CDR3 size: 14 residues. The CDR3 sequence: CASSSPRALTPQHF. CDR3 sequence (DNA): TGTGCCAGCAGTTCCCCGCGGGCTTTAACGCCCCAGCATTTT.

CDR3 bases: TGTGCCACCAGCAGATGGACTAGCGGGGGAAATGAGCAGTTCTTC. Its protein product is CATSRWTSGGNEQFF. The V call is TRBV15, the J call TRBJ2-1; 13 nucleotides align to TRBD2. This CDR3 has 15 residues. Losses at the gene ends were 2 bases for V and 7 bases for J; bases not matched to a gene: 2. CDR1 is LNHNV and CDR2 is YYDKDF in the germline V gene (reference sequence).

V usage is TRBV7-9 and J usage is TRBJ1-6, with a possible D match to TRBD1 (5 bases). The CDR3 runs 15 residues. Germline lookup yields CDR1 SEHNR and CDR2 FQNEAQ (reference sequence). The V gene lost 1 base and the J gene lost 9 bases, with 13 bases spanning the gap. The CDR3 protein is CASSLGPGRGSPLHF. Written as DNA, the CDR3 is TGTGCCAGCAGCTTAGGCCCGGGGCGAGGTTCACCCCTCCACTTT.

In this sample, this clone turned up a few times. The chain has TRBV30 and TRBJ2-7, with unresolved D. The CDR3 extends over 12 amino acids. Trimming removed 0 bases at V and 3 bases at J, with 6 bases between. Germline assignment: CDR1 GTSNPN and CDR2 SVGIG (reference sequence). CDR3 in DNA: TGTGCCTGGAGTGTAGATGGCTACGAGCAGTACTTC. It encodes CAWSVDGYEQYF.

The rearrangement joins TRBV28 to TRBJ2-2; 7 bases are shared with TRBD1. The germline V gene encodes CDR1 MDHEN and CDR2 SYDVKM. The J segment lost 6 bases and the V segment lost 5 bases, leaving 6 bases of the junction unmatched. This CDR3 region has 14 residues. CDR3 region: CASSHFTGAGELFF. CDR3 sequence (DNA): TGTGCCAGCAGTCACTTTACAGGGGCCGGGGAGCTGTTTTTT. The full variable domain, in which reference TRBV28 and TRBJ2-2 provide the parts outside the CDR3, is DVKVTQSSRYLVKRTGEKVFLECVQDMDHENMFWYRQDPGLGLRLIYFSYDVKMKEKGDIPEGYSVSREKKERFSLILESASTNQTSMYLCASSHFTGAGELFFGEGSRLTVL.

CDR3 in amino acids: CASSTLWEYEQYF. CDR3 DNA: TGTGCCAGCAGCACCCTCTGGGAGTACGAGCAGTACTTC. This chain uses TRBV7-9 with TRBJ2-7; TRBD2 might be the D (5 bases). The germline V and J ends were trimmed by 5 bases and 4 bases, with 12 bases remaining between them. The CDR3 covers 13 residues. Germline CDR1 and CDR2: SEHNR and FQNEAQ (reference sequence).

This sequence joins TRBV19 and TRBJ2-6; D is perhaps TRBD2 (6 bases). The CDR3 is made up of 17 amino acids. Trimming took off 4 bases at V and 4 bases at J, with 17 bases between the two ends. In germline, CDR1 is LNHDA, CDR2 SQIVND (reference sequence). This CDR3 reads CASSSPGRSTGANVLTF. The CDR3 DNA reads as TGTGCCAGTAGTAGTCCAGGGAGGTCAACCGGGGCCAACGTCCTGACTTTC.

This rearrangement joins TRBV4-3 to TRBJ2-2; the D gene could be TRBD1 or TRBD2 (5 bases each). Germline assignment: CDR1 LGHNA and CDR2 YSLEER. Between the trimmed V and J ends, which lost 0 bases and 6 bases, there was a span of 14 bases. The length of the CDR3 is 16 residues. CDR3 nucleotide sequence: TGCGCCAGCAGCCAAGAGAGGGGTGGGTTCTCCGGGGAGCTGTTTTTT. Translated: CASSQERGGFSGELFF.

V gene TRBV11-2 combines with J gene TRBJ2-7, with D possibly being TRBD2 (5 bases). The CDR3 loop spans 15 amino acids. The V gene's germline CDR1 is SGHAT and CDR2 FQNNGV. V dropped 0 bases and J dropped 0 bases, with 9 bases sitting between them. CDR3 sequence reads: CASSLEPADSYEQYF. CDR3 nucleotide sequence: TGTGCCAGCAGCTTAGAACCAGCGGACTCCTACGAGCAGTACTTC.

The V and J genes are TRBV4-3 and TRBJ2-1, with 8 positions matching TRBD2. Looked up from germline, CDR1 is LGHNA and CDR2 is YSLEER. The V segment lost 0 bases and the J segment 15 bases; nucleotides outside the gene matches: 13. CDR3 size: 15 residues. DNA of the CDR3: TGCGCCAGCAGCCAAGATCGATCTAGCGGGCCGGGTCCGTTCTTC. It translates to CASSQDRSSGPGPFF.

The chain employs TRBV30 and TRBJ1-6; 7 bases match TRBD1. This CDR3 region has 14 residues. Germline V gene data show CDR1 as GTSNPN and CDR2 as SVGIG (reference sequence). V dropped 1 base and J dropped 7; count of bases not matched to a gene: 4. The CDR3 DNA follows: TGTGCCTGGAGTGAATGGACAGGCAATTCACCCCTCCACTTT. Translation gives CAWSEWTGNSPLHF.

This clone was seen only a few times. This same CDR3 is encoded by further DNA sequences in the sample. The chain recombines TRBV7-2 with TRBJ2-3; no clear D gene. Trimming took off 1 base at V and 4 bases at J, with 3 bases between the two ends. The V gene's germline CDR1 is SGHTA and CDR2 FQGNSA. The CDR3 is 12 residues long. In DNA form, the CDR3 reads TGTGCCAGCAGCTTAGATTCAGATACGCAGTATTTT. It yields the protein CASSLDSDTQYF.

CDR3 nucleotides: TGTGCCAGCAGTTTACTAGCGCCTACGCAGTATTTT. Translation gives CASSLLAPTQYF. The chain uses TRBV28 and TRBJ2-3, with D possibly TRBD2 on 6 matching bases. The CDR3 runs to 12 residues. Germline CDR1 reads MDHEN; CDR2 reads SYDVKM. The ends were cut back, 2 bases at V and 8 bases at J, with 8 bases in the middle.

The V call is TRBV7-2, the J call TRBJ2-4; 12 bases are a match to TRBD1. The V gene's germline CDR1 is SGHTA and CDR2 FQGNSA. V lost 7 bases and J lost 5; bases outside the gene matches: 12. The CDR3 is 17 amino acids. The CDR3 sequence: CASTQSGTGGVENIQYF. CDR3 DNA sequence: TGTGCCAGCACCCAAAGTGGGACAGGGGGCGTCGAAAACATTCAGTACTTC.

This clone has only a few counts. The V gene is TRBV5-4, the J gene TRBJ2-2; weak D call: TRBD2 (5 bases). V was clipped by 2 bases and J by 1 base, with 12 bases between them. Germline V gene data show CDR1 as SGHNT and CDR2 as YYREEE (reference sequence). The CDR3 length is 16 residues. The CDR3 region is CASSFPPRGNTGELFF. In nucleotides, the CDR3 is TGTGCCAGCAGCTTCCCTCCCCGGGGGAACACCGGGGAGCTGTTTTTT.

This clone was counted only a few times. The chain couples TRBV18 to TRBJ2-1; D is possibly TRBD1 (5 bases). V gave up 2 bases and J gave up 0 bases, with 8 bases separating them. There are 15 residues in the CDR3. CDR1 is KGHSH and CDR2 is LQKENI in the germline V gene. The chain's CDR3 is CASSPGASSYNEQFF. Written as DNA, the CDR3 is TGTGCCAGCTCACCAGGGGCGAGCTCCTACAATGAGCAGTTCTTC. The whole variable domain, filled in from reference TRBV18 and TRBJ2-1, reads NAGVMQNPRHLVRRRGQEARLRCSPMKGHSHVYWYRQLPEEGLKFMVYLQKENIIDESGMPKERFSAEFPKEGPSILRIQQVVRGDSAAYFCASSPGASSYNEQFFGPGTRLTVL.

This clone was recorded a few times. The chain combines TRBV7-2 with TRBJ1-3; TRBD1 might be the D (5 bases). The CDR3 length is 14 residues. Germline V gene lookup returns CDR1 SGHTA and CDR2 FQGNSA. Trimming took 4 bases from V and 7 from J, leaving 14 bases between them. The DNA of the CDR3 is TGTGCCAGCAGCTCAGGGAGTCTTGCGAACACCATATATTTT. Translation: CASSSGSLANTIYF.

This clone was found a few times. V usage is TRBV18 and J usage is TRBJ2-7, with D possibly TRBD1 on 6 matching bases. Trimming stripped 3 bases from V and 4 bases from J, with 16 bases between. This CDR3 contains 15 residues. From germline, CDR1 is KGHSH and CDR2 LQKENI. The CDR3 nucleotides read TGTGCCAGCTCACCTCAGCCTGGGCAGGGGTACGAGCAGTACTTC. Amino acids: CASSPQPGQGYEQYF.

The rearrangement joins TRBV18 to TRBJ1-1; D gene uncertain. This CDR3 is built from 16 residues. Germline values: CDR1 KGHSH, CDR2 LQKENI. V lost 1 base and J lost 1, with 13 bases in between. CDR3: CASSPQGLAGNTEAFF. The CDR3 nucleotides read TGTGCCAGCTCACCACAGGGCCTAGCAGGGAACACTGAAGCTTTCTTT.

The rearrangement links TRBV4-1 to TRBJ1-4; D gene unclear. The CDR3 spans 12 residues. Germline CDR1 reads MGHRA; CDR2 reads YSYEKL. V was pared by 0 bases and J by 13 bases, with 9 bases between. CDR3 residues: CASSQDGPRLFF. The DNA of the CDR3 is TGCGCCAGCAGCCAAGACGGCCCTAGACTGTTTTTT.

This clone came up a few times. Here the CDR3 DNA reads TGCGCCAGCAGCCAAGCGGGGAACACTAATGAAAAACTGTTTTTT. It is translated as CASSQAGNTNEKLFF. The gene calls are TRBV4-3 and TRBJ1-4, with D hard to call. CDR3 length: 15 amino acids. V was clipped by 1 base and J by 2 bases, with 8 bases between them. Germline V lookup: CDR1 LGHNA, CDR2 YSLEER.

This clone was found many times. This sequence joins TRBV16 and TRBJ2-2; the D gene is possibly TRBD2 (6 bases). The CDR3 is 14 amino acids. Germline loops: CDR1 KGHSY, CDR2 FQNENV. V lost 7 bases and J lost 5, with 14 bases in between. The CDR3 DNA is TGTGCCAGCAAGAGGCGGGAATCAACCGGGGAGCTGTTTTTT. Translation gives CASKRRESTGELFF.